These 12 T cell receptor beta chains were sequenced from one sample in a study of T cell responses to AZD1222 COVID-19 vaccine. Repertoires were generated with immunoSEQ multiplex PCR, while TCRdb's copy carries only in-frame clones and drops some. This sample carries approximately 150,000 clones, 90% of them seen once, and the ten largest clones take approximately 3%. The input for sequencing was peripheral blood, taken on day 0 of AZD1222 vaccination. Receptors were obtained from an adult in good health.

The chain joins TRBV9 to TRBJ1-2; D unresolved. V gave up 0 bases and J gave up 11 bases, with 11 bases separating them. Germline CDR1 reads SGDLS; CDR2 reads YYNGEE. The CDR3 has 12 amino acids. CDR3 loop: CASSVVEGAYTF. DNA of the CDR3: TGTGCCAGCAGCGTAGTGGAGGGAGCGTACACCTTC.

The chain uses TRBV7-2 and TRBJ2-3; D is ambiguous. CDR1 SGHTA and CDR2 FQGNSA come from the germline V gene. CDR3 length equals 14 residues. Trimming left V 1 base short and J 2 bases short, with 7 bases between. CDR3 DNA: TGTGCCAGCAGCTTAGACTTTTCCACAGATACGCAGTATTTT. Protein sequence: CASSLDFSTDTQYF.

The rearrangement uses TRBV12-5 and TRBJ1-6; 10 bases agree with TRBD1. Per the germline V gene, CDR1 is LGHNT and CDR2 is FRNRAP. Unmatched junction bases numbered 5, after V lost 6 bases and J lost 0 bases. This CDR3 is built from 17 residues. CDR3 loop: CASGPGQGFSYNSPLHF. The DNA for the CDR3 is TGTGCTAGTGGCCCGGGACAGGGGTTCTCCTATAATTCACCCCTCCACTTT. The full variable domain, its missing parts supplied by reference TRBV12-5 and TRBJ1-6, is DARVTQTPRHKVTEMGQEVTMRCQPILGHNTVFWYRQTMMQGLELLAYFRNRAPLDDSGMPKDRFSAEMPDATLATLKIQPSEPRDSAVYFCASGPGQGFSYNSPLHFGNGTRLTVT.

The chain employs TRBV6-4 and TRBJ1-2; D remains ambiguous. V gave up 5 bases and J gave up 2 bases, with 9 bases separating them. The CDR3 runs to 13 residues. Germline V CDR1 and CDR2: MRHNA, SNTAGT. The CDR3 loop reads CASSSGPNYGYTF. CDR3 bases: TGTGCCAGCAGTTCTGGACCGAACTATGGCTACACCTTC.

This chain uses TRBV6-1 with TRBJ1-2, with D tentatively TRBD1 (5 bases). Germline CDR1 is MNHNS and CDR2 is SASEGT. V was shortened by 2 bases and J by 4 bases, with 11 bases between the two germline ends. This CDR3 spans 14 amino acids. CDR3 region: CASSEQGAGYGYTF. CDR3 bases: TGTGCCAGCAGTGAACAAGGGGCTGGCTATGGCTACACCTTC.

This clone has more than one count but fewer than ten. The genes are TRBV9 and TRBJ1-6, with TRBD1 matching over 8 bases. V was pared by 0 bases and J by 10 bases, with 6 bases of the junction left unmatched. Germline V gene lookup returns CDR1 SGDLS and CDR2 YYNGEE. The CDR3 has 15 amino acids. CDR3 loop: CASSVESGDRSPLHF. The CDR3 DNA sequence: TGTGCCAGCAGCGTAGAATCAGGGGACAGGTCACCCCTCCACTTT.

This rearrangement joins TRBV7-2 to TRBJ1-5; D unclear. V lost 0 bases, J lost 5 bases, and 5 bases lay in between. There are 13 residues in the CDR3. Looked up from germline, CDR1 is SGHTA and CDR2 is FQGNSA. CDR3 protein: CASSLARDQPQHF. In DNA, the CDR3 is TGTGCCAGCAGCTTAGCAAGGGATCAGCCCCAGCATTTT.

The chain links TRBV5-6 to TRBJ1-6; a possible D gene is TRBD1 (5 bases). Between the trimmed V and J ends, which lost 0 bases and 7 bases, there was a span of 11 bases. The CDR3 extends over 15 amino acids. Germline V CDR1 and CDR2: SGHDT, YYEEEE. The DNA of the CDR3 is TGTGCCAGCAGCTTGGGAGCAGGGAAGAATTCACCCCTCCACTTT. Translation gives CASSLGAGKNSPLHF.

The chain recombines TRBV12-5 with TRBJ2-4, with 15 bases fitting TRBD2. The CDR3 has 17 amino acids. The J segment lost 1 base and the V segment lost 9 bases, leaving 7 bases of the junction unmatched. Germline V CDR1 and CDR2: LGHNT, FRNRAP. The CDR3 loop is CASSGLAGGRAKNIQYF. In DNA, the CDR3 is TGTGCTAGCTCCGGACTAGCGGGGGGGCGGGCCAAAAACATTCAGTACTTC.

The chain is built from TRBV12-2 and TRBJ1-5; TRBD1 is the table's D call, not checked against the DNA. TRBV12-2 is deemed a pseudogene. The CDR3 sequence is 18 residues long. The CDR3 protein is CASRLEDRDPNSNQPQHF. DNA for the CDR3: TGTGCAAGTCGCTTAGAGGACAGGGACCCCAATAGCAATCAGCCCCAGCATTTT.

The chain couples TRBV11-2 to TRBJ1-1; 9 nucleotides agree with TRBD1. The germline CDR1 and CDR2 sequences are SGHAT and FQNNGV. The V segment lost 1 base and the J segment 1 base; nucleotides outside the gene matches: 10. The CDR3 is made up of 18 amino acids. CDR3 amino acids: CASSLGPGQGLKNTEAFF. Here the CDR3 DNA reads TGTGCCAGCAGCTTAGGACCGGGACAGGGACTTAAGAACACTGAAGCTTTCTTT.

This chain uses TRBV6-5 with TRBJ2-1; D call uncertain. The ends were cut back, 10 bases at V and 15 bases at J, with 16 bases in the middle. Germline CDR1 reads MNHEY; CDR2 reads SVGAGI. The CDR3 runs 10 residues. The CDR3 nucleotides read TGTGCCACCCTGGACGATTCGGGGTTCTTC. It translates to CATLDDSGFF.